This T cell receptor (beta chain) was captured by sequencing in a study of T cells in Graves' hyperthyroidism and ophthalmopathy. Notes on this clonotype: A read error may produce the germline difference seen at one junction end.

Investigators excluded patients with uncontrolled infection, other autoimmune disease, pregnancy or lactation. Amplification targeted TCR beta CDR3 regions from RNA transcripts. In the first-round RT-PCR of the TCR CDR3, the HTBI primer set was used. TCRdb re-derived calls from the multiplex PCR reads in MiXCR, one entry per CDR3 protein. Here the sample spans hundreds of thousands of distinct CDR3 sequences, roughly 14% being singletons. The CDR3 consists of 13 residues. Germline values: CDR1 SGHDN, CDR2 FVKESK. The genes are TRBV14 and TRBJ2-1; D is tentatively TRBD1 or TRBD2 (5 bases each). Sequenced sample: blood. This receptor was obtained from a man younger than 30 with Graves' ophthalmopathy. The CDR3 region is CASSQWDRDELFF. DNA of the CDR3: TGTGCCAGCAGCCAGTGGGACCGGGACGAGCTGTTCTTC.